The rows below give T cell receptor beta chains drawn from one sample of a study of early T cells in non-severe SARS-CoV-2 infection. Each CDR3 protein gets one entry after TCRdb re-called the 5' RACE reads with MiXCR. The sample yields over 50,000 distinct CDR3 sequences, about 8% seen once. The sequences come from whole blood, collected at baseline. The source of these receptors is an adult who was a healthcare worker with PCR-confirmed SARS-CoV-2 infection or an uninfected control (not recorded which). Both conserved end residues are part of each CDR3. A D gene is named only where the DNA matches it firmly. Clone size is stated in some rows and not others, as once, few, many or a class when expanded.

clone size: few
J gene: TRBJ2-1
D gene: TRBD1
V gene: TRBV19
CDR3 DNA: TGTGCCAGTAGTATGGGACAGGGCAATGAGCAGTTCTTC
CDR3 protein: CASSMGQGNEQFF

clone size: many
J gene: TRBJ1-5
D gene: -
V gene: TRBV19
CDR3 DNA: TGTGCCAGTAGTACGGATGGTTGGAGGGTTCAGCCCCAGCATTTT
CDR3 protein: CASSTDGWRVQPQHF

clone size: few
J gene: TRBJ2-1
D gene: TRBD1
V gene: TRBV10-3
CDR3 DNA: TGTGCCATCAGTGCGGACAGGGGGCAAAACGAGCAGTTCTTC
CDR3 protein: CAISADRGQNEQFF

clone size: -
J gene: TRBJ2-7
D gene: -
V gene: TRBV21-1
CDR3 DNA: TGTGCCAGCAGCAACGAAGTATCTTCACAAGACTCCTACGAGCAGTACTTC
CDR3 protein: CASSNEVSSQDSYEQYF

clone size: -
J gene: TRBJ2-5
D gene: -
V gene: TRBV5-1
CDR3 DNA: TGCGCCAGCAGCTTTGACAGATTAGGAGAGACCCAGTACTTC
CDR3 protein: CASSFDRLGETQYF

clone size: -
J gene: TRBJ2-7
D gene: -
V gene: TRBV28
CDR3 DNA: TGTGCCAGCAGTTTCCCATCAGGGGATGGGAGCTACGAGCAGTACTTC
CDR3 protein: CASSFPSGDGSYEQYF

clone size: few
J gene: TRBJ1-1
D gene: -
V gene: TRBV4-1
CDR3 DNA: TGCGCCAGCAGGAACCGGGCGGCGAACACTGAAGCTTTCTTT
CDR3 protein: CASRNRAANTEAFF

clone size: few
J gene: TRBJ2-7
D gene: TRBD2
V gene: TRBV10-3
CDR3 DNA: TGTGCCATCAGTGAGCGAACTAGCGGGAGGGACGAGCAGTACTTC
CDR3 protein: CAISERTSGRDEQYF

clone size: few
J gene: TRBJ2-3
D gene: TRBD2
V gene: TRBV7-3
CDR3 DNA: TGTGCCAGCAGCTTAAAGGCGGGAGGGCCGTATGGACAAGGCACAGATACGCAGTATTTT
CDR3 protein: CASSLKAGGPYGQGTDTQYF

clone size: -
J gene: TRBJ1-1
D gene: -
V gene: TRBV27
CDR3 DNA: TGTGCCAGCAGTCGGACTCTGAACACTGAAGCTTTCTTT
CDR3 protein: CASSRTLNTEAFF

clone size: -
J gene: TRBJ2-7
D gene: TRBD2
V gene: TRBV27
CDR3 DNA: TGTGCCAGCAGCCTTAGCGGGAGCTCCTACGAGCAGTACTTC
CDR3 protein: CASSLSGSSYEQYF

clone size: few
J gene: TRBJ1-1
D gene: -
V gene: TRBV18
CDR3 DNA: TGTGCCAGCTCACCTTTATCCGAGGTGGGGATGAACACTGAAGCTTTCTTT
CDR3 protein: CASSPLSEVGMNTEAFF

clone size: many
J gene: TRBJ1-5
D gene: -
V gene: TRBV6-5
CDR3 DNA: TGTGCCAGCAAGTACCGGGACCGTAGCAATCAGCCCCAGCATTTT
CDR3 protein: CASKYRDRSNQPQHF

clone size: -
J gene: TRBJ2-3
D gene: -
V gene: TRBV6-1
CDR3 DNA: TGTGCCAGCTTATGGGGCAGGGAAGCAGATACGCAGTATTTT
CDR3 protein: CASLWGREADTQYF

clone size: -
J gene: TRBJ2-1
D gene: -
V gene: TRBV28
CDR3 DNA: TGTGCCAGCAGTCCCTATCTAGCTAAGAGCTCCTACAATGAGCAGTTCTTC
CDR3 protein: CASSPYLAKSSYNEQFF

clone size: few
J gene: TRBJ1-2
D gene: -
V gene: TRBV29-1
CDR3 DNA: TGCAGCGTTGGTGAAGTTGGGAGGGGCGTTGGCTACACCTTC
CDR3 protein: CSVGEVGRGVGYTF

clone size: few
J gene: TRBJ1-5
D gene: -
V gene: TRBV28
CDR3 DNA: TGTGCCAGCAGTTTTACGGGAAATCAGCCCCAGCATTTT
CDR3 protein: CASSFTGNQPQHF

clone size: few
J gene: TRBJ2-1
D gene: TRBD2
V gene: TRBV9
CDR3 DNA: TGTGCCAGCACCCGGACTAGCGCGTACAATGAGCAGTTCTTC
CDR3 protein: CASTRTSAYNEQFF

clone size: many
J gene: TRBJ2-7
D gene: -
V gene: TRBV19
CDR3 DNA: TGTGCCAGTAGTGCCCGGACGGCACTGGACGAGCAGTACTTC
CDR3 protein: CASSARTALDEQYF

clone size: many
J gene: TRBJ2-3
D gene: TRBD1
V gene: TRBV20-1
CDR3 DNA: TGCAGTGCTCCTCTCCCCGGGACAGCCAGGGATACGCAGTATTTT
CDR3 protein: CSAPLPGTARDTQYF

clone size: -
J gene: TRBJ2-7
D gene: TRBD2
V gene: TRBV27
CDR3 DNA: TGTGCCAGCAGTTTATCCCCACTAGCGGGTTCCTACGAGCAGTACTTC
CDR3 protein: CASSLSPLAGSYEQYF

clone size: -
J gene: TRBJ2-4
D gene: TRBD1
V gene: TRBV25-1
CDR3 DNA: TGTGCCAGCAGTGATGGGGACAGGGGATGGGCCAAAAACATTCAGTACTTC
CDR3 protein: CASSDGDRGWAKNIQYF

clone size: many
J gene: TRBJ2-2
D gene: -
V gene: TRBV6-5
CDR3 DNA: TGTGCCAGCAGTTATACAGGGGGGGCCGGGGAGCTGTTTTTT
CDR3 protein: CASSYTGGAGELFF

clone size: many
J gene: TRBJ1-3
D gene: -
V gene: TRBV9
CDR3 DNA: TGTGCCAGCAGCGTCCTACCCGGACAGAAAAACACCATATATTTT
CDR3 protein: CASSVLPGQKNTIYF

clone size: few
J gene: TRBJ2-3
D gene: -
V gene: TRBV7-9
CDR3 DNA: TGTGCCAGCAGCTTACGTCCGGGTTTT
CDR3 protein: CASSLRPGF

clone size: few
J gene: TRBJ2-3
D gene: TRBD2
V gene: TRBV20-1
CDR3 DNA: TGCAGTGCTAATAGCGGGGATAGCACAGATACGCAGTATTTT
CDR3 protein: CSANSGDSTDTQYF

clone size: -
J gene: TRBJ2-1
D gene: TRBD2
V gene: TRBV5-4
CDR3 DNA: TGTGCCAGCACATTAGCGGGGGGTGAGCAGTTCTTC
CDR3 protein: CASTLAGGEQFF

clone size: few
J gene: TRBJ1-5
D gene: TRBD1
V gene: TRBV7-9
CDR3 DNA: TGTGCCAGCAGCTCCGGACAGGAGGCCCAGCATTTT
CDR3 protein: CASSSGQEAQHF

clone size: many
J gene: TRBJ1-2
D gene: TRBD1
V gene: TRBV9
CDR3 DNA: TGTGCCAGCAGCGTAGCCCGGGACAGGGACTATGGCTACACCTTC
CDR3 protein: CASSVARDRDYGYTF

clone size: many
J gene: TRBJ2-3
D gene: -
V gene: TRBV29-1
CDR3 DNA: TGCAGCGCCAGGAGGGGCCCAGATACGCAGTATTTT
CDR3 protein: CSARRGPDTQYF

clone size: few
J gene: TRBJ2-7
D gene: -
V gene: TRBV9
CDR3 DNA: TGTGCCAGCGGGAGAGCCTACGAGCAGTACTTC
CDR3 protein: CASGRAYEQYF

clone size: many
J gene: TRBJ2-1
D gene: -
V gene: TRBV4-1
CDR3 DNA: TGCGCCAGCAGCCATGAACCCGCTATAAGAGTTGAGCAGTTCTTC
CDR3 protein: CASSHEPAIRVEQFF

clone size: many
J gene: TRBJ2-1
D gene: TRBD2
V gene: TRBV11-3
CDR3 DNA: TGTGCCAGCAGCTTAGGGGCTAGCGGGGTTTACAATGAGCAGTTCTTC
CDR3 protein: CASSLGASGVYNEQFF

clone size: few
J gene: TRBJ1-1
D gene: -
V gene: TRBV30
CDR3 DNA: TGTGCCTGGAGTACCCAAGGGAACACTGAAGCTTTCTTT
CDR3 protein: CAWSTQGNTEAFF

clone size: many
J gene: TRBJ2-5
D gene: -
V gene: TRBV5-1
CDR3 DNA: TGCGCCAGCAGCCGGGACACCCCGCACCAAGAGACCCAGTACTTC
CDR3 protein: CASSRDTPHQETQYF

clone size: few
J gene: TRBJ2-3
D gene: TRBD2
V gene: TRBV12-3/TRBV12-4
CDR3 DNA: TGTGCCAGCAGCCGGACTAGCGGGAGATCAGATACGCAGTATTTT
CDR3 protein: CASSRTSGRSDTQYF

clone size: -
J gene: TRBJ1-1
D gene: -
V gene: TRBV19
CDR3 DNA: TGTGCCAGTAGTCCGGGTGGAGGGACCAATGGTGTTTTCTTT
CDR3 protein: CASSPGGGTNGVFF

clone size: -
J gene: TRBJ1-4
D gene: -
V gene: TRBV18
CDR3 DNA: TGTGCCAGCTCACTTTCCAAGGAAAAACTGTTTTTT
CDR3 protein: CASSLSKEKLFF

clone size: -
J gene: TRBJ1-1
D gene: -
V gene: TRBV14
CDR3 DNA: TGTGCCAGCAGCCAATACTGGTACACTGAAGCTTTCTTT
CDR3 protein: CASSQYWYTEAFF

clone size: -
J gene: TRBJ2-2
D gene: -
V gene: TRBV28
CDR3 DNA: TGTGCCAGCAGTTTATCAGGGGTTGGCGGGGAGCTGTTTTTT
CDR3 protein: CASSLSGVGGELFF

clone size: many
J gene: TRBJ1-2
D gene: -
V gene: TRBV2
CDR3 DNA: TGTGCCAGCAGTGAAGAGATAAAAGAAAACTATGGCTACACCTTC
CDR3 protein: CASSEEIKENYGYTF